A single sample is the source of the 14 T cell receptor beta chains below, sequenced in a study of PD-L1 blockade in urothelial cancer. Clones were read by immunoSEQ multiplex PCR, and TCRdb kept only the in-frame ones, dropping some. The data hold fewer than 50,000 clones, with 88% observed a single time. Regarding time point: pretreatment peripheral blood. The sample in question was PBMCs, obtained around atezolizumab (anti-PD-L1) treatment. All receptors come from a donor aged 40 or older with urothelial cancer.

The rearrangement joins TRBV27 to TRBJ1-1; the D is unclear. This CDR3 is built from 13 residues. Trimming removed 0 bases from V and 1 base from J, with 3 bases in between. Germline loops: CDR1 MNHEY, CDR2 SMNVEV (reference sequence). This CDR3 reads CASSLSRNTEAFF. The DNA for the CDR3 is TGTGCCAGCAGTTTATCCAGGAACACTGAAGCTTTCTTT.

This sequence joins TRBV2 and TRBJ2-3; D gene unclear. Trimming left V 4 bases short and J 4 bases short, with 9 bases between. Per germline, CDR1 SNHLY and CDR2 FYNNEI. CDR3 length equals 13 residues. CDR3 DNA sequence: TGTGCCAGCAGTGGGCTGATGGCAGATACGCAGTATTTT. Its protein product is CASSGLMADTQYF.

J is TRBJ1-1 and V is TRBV5-4; D possibly corresponds to TRBD1 (5 bases). Germline loops: CDR1 SGHNT, CDR2 YYREEE (reference sequence). Trimming stripped 0 bases from V and 10 bases from J, with 13 bases between. The CDR3 totals 13 residues. CDR3 coding DNA: TGTGCCAGCAGCTTGGCGGGGGAGGGCCGAGCTTTCTTT. Amino acid sequence: CASSLAGEGRAFF.

This sequence joins TRBV27 and TRBJ1-5, with a possible D match to TRBD1 (5 bases). This CDR3 is built from 15 residues. Germline V CDR1 and CDR2: MNHEY, SMNVEV (reference sequence). With 6 bases removed from V and 2 bases from J, the gap between germline ends came to 14 bases. The CDR3 DNA reads as TGTGCCAGCAGCTGGGGGAGGTACGGCAATCAGCCCCAGCATTTT. It translates to CASSWGRYGNQPQHF.

The gene calls are TRBV28 and TRBJ2-3; tentatively, D is TRBD2 (6 bases). V dropped 2 bases and J dropped 12 bases, with 15 bases sitting between them. The CDR3 consists of 13 residues. Germline CDR1 reads MDHEN; CDR2 reads SYDVKM. The DNA for the CDR3 is TGTGCCAGCAGTTTACCGGGGGTAGGTCGACAGTATTTT. This gives the protein CASSLPGVGRQYF.

The CDR3 reads CASSFPGGTGRNQPQHF. CDR3 sequence (DNA): TGTGCCAGCAGTTTCCCCGGGGGGACAGGGAGGAATCAGCCCCAGCATTTT. J is TRBJ1-5 and V is TRBV28; 9 bases map to TRBD1. The CDR3 consists of 17 residues. Germline CDR1 is MDHEN and CDR2 is SYDVKM. The V segment lost 3 bases and the J segment 4 bases; nucleotides outside the gene matches: 10. The full variable domain, rest sourced from reference TRBV28 and TRBJ1-5, is DVKVTQSSRYLVKRTGEKVFLECVQDMDHENMFWYRQDPGLGLRLIYFSYDVKMKEKGDIPEGYSVSREKKERFSLILESASTNQTSMYLCASSFPGGTGRNQPQHFGDGTRLSIL.

The V gene is TRBV7-2, the J gene TRBJ2-7, with D tentatively TRBD2 (5 bases). Per the germline V gene, CDR1 is SGHTA and CDR2 is FQGNSA. Between the trimmed V and J ends, which lost 3 bases and 1 base, there was a span of 7 bases. The CDR3 runs to 13 residues. The CDR3 DNA reads TGTGCCAGCAGCTTCGGAGGATCCTACGAGCAGTACTTC. The encoded protein is CASSFGGSYEQYF.

V gene TRBV28 combines with J gene TRBJ2-1; TRBD2 matches 7 bases. The ends lost 3 bases at V and 12 bases at J; junction bases unmatched: 8. CDR1 is MDHEN, CDR2 SYDVKM, per germline. The CDR3 loop spans 13 amino acids. The CDR3 sequence is CASSLAGVKGQFF. CDR3 nucleotides: TGTGCCAGCAGTTTGGCGGGGGTAAAGGGGCAGTTCTTC.

The chain employs TRBV25-1 and TRBJ2-7, with D perhaps matching TRBD2 (5 bases). Trimming shortened V by 3 bases and J by 2 bases, and 14 bases separated the two germline ends. The length of the CDR3 is 15 residues. Germline loops: CDR1 MGHDK, CDR2 SYGVNS. The CDR3 loop reads CASSDRAGKTYEQYF. The CDR3 DNA is TGTGCCAGCAGTGATCGCGCCGGGAAGACCTACGAGCAGTACTTC.

This chain links TRBV5-1 with TRBJ1-6; a weak D match, TRBD1 (5 bases). The CDR3 sequence is 16 residues long. CDR1 SGHRS and CDR2 YFSETQ come from the germline V gene. Trimming removed 4 bases at V and 9 bases at J, with 20 bases between. CDR3: CASSPQTRDGGSPLHF. CDR3 DNA: TGCGCCAGCAGCCCCCAAACCAGGGACGGGGGTTCACCCCTCCACTTT.

The V and J genes are TRBV18 and TRBJ2-3; 7 bases line up with TRBD1. The CDR3 extends over 15 amino acids. J lost 0 bases, V lost 3 bases, and 3 bases had no gene match. The germline V gene has CDR1 KGHSH and CDR2 LQKENI. This chain's CDR3 is CASSPDRISTDTQYF. The CDR3 region has the DNA TGTGCCAGCTCACCGGACAGGATTAGCACAGATACGCAGTATTTT.

The chain has TRBV5-4 and TRBJ2-7, with TRBD2 identical over 7 bases. V dropped 5 bases and J dropped 3; count of bases not matched to a gene: 14. Germline loops: CDR1 SGHNT, CDR2 YYREEE (reference sequence). The CDR3 spans 16 residues. DNA of the CDR3: TGTGCCAGCAGACCGATCCACCAGAGCGGGAACTACGAGCAGTACTTC. This encodes CASRPIHQSGNYEQYF.

This clone was observed a single time. The V call is TRBV5-1, the J call TRBJ2-1, with D maybe TRBD1 (6 bases). V was cut by 4 bases and J by 7 bases, with 15 bases left in between. From germline, CDR1 is SGHRS and CDR2 YFSETQ. This CDR3 is 14 amino acids long. CDR3 DNA: TGCGCCAGCAGCGGCCCGGGACAATGGAATGAGCAGTTCTTC. Its protein product is CASSGPGQWNEQFF.

This clone was detected only once. This chain connects TRBV28 to TRBJ1-2, with D possibly matching TRBD1 (6 bases). Trimming removed 11 bases from V and 0 bases from J, with 19 bases in between. Germline CDR1 MDHEN, CDR2 SYDVKM. The CDR3 runs 15 residues. The CDR3 protein is CAARTAYQANYGYTF. The CDR3 DNA sequence: TGTGCCGCGAGGACAGCCTACCAAGCTAACTATGGCTACACCTTC.